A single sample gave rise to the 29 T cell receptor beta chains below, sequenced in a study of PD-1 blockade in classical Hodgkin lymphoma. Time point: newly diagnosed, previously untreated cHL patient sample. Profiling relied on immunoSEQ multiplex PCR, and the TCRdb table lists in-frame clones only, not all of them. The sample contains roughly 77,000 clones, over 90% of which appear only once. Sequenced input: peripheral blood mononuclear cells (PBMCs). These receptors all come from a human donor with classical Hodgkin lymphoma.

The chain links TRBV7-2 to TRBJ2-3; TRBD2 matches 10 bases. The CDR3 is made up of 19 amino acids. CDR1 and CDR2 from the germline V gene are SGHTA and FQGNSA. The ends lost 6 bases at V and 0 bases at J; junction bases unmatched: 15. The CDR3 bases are TGTGCCAGCAGAACTCCCCCTAGCGGGAGATCCTATAGCACAGATACGCAGTATTTT. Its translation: CASRTPPSGRSYSTDTQYF. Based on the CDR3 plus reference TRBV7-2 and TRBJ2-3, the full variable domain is GAGVSQSPSNKVTEKGKDVELRCDPISGHTALYWYRQSLGQGLEFLIYFQGNSAPDKSGLPSDRFSAERTGGSVSTLTIQRTQQEDSAVYLCASRTPPSGRSYSTDTQYFGPGTRLTVL.

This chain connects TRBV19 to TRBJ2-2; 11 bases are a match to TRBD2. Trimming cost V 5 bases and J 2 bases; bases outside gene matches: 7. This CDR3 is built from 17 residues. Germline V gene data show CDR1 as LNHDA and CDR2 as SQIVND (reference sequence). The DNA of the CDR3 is TGTGCCAGTAGTTTTATAGCGGGAGGGCCCAACACCGGGGAGCTGTTTTTT. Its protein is CASSFIAGGPNTGELFF. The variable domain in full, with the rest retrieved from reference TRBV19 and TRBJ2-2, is DGGITQSPKYLFRKEGQNVTLSCEQNLNHDAMYWYRQDPGQGLRLIYYSQIVNDFQKGDIAEGYSVSREKKESFPLTVTSAQKNPTAFYLCASSFIAGGPNTGELFFGEGSRLTVL.

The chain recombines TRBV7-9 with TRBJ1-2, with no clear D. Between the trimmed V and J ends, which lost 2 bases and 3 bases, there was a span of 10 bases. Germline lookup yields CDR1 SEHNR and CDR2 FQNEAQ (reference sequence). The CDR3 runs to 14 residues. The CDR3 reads CASSLMSRDYGYTF. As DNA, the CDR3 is TGTGCCAGCAGCTTAATGAGTAGGGACTATGGCTACACCTTC.

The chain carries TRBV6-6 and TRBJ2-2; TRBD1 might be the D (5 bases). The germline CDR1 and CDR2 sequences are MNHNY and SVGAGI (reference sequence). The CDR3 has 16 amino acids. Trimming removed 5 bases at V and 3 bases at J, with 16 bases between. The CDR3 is CASSPDSLSHTGELFF. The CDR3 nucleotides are TGTGCCAGCAGTCCTGACAGTCTCTCTCACACCGGGGAGCTGTTTTTT.

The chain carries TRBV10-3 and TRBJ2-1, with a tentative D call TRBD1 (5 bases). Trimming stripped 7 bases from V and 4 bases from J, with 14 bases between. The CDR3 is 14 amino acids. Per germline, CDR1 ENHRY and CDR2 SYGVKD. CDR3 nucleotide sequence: TGTGCCATCACACAAGGGGCAGGGTACAATGAGCAGTTCTTC. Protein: CAITQGAGYNEQFF.

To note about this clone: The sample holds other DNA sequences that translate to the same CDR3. The CDR3 DNA reads as TGCGCCAGCAGCCAAGATGTAGCGGGAGGGTACTACGAGCAGTACTTC. It is translated as CASSQDVAGGYYEQYF. The chain carries TRBV4-3 and TRBJ2-7, with TRBD2 matching 11 bases. Germline lookup yields CDR1 LGHNA and CDR2 YSLEER. This CDR3 region has 16 residues. The ends lost 0 bases at V and 3 bases at J; junction bases unmatched: 4.

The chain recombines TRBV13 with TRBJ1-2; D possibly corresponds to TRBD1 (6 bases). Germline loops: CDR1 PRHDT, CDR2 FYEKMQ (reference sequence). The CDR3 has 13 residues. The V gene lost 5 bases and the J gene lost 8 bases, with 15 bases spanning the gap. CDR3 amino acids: CASSLWAGEGYTF. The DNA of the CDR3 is TGTGCCAGCAGCCTCTGGGCAGGGGAAGGCTACACCTTC.

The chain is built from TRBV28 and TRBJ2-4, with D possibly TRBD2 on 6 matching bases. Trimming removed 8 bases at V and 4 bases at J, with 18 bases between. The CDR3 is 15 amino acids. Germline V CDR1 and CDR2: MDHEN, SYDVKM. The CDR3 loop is CASRETDLGKNIQYF. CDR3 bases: TGTGCCAGCCGGGAGACAGATCTAGGGAAAAACATTCAGTACTTC. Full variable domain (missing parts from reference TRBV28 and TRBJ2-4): DVKVTQSSRYLVKRTGEKVFLECVQDMDHENMFWYRQDPGLGLRLIYFSYDVKMKEKGDIPEGYSVSREKKERFSLILESASTNQTSMYLCASRETDLGKNIQYFGAGTRLSVL.

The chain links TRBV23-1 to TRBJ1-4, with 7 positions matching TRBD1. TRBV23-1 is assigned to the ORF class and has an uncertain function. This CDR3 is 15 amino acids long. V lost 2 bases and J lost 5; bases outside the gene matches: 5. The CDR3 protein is CASSQPDRRNEKLFF. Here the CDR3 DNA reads TGCGCCAGCAGTCAACCGGACAGGAGAAATGAAAAACTGTTTTTT.

CDR3 DNA sequence: TGTGCCAGCACCCCTGAGACAGGGAGGAGTGGCTACACCTTC. This gives the protein CASTPETGRSGYTF. V gene TRBV9 combines with J gene TRBJ1-2; 7 bases line up with TRBD1. Germline CDR1 and CDR2: SGDLS and YYNGEE. The CDR3 extends over 14 amino acids. Trimming at V came to 6 bases and at J to 7 bases, leaving 12 bases not matched to a gene.

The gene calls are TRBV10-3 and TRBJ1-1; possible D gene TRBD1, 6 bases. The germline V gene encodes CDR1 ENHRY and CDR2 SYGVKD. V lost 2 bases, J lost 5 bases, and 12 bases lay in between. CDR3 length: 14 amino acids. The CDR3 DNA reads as TGTGCCATCAGTGAGGGACAGCCCTTAACTGAAGCTTTCTTT. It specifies CAISEGQPLTEAFF.

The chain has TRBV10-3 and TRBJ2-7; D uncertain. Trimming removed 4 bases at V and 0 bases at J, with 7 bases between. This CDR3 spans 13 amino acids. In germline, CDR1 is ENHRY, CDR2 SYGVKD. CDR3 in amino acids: CAISGTASYEQYF. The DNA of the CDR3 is TGTGCCATCAGTGGGACGGCCTCCTACGAGCAGTACTTC.

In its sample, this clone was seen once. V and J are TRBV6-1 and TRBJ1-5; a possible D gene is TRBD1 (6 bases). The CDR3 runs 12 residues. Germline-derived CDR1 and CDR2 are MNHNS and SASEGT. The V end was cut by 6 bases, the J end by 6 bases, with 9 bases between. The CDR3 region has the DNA TGTGCCAGCAGCGGGGGCAGTCAGCCCCAGCATTTT. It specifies CASSGGSQPQHF.

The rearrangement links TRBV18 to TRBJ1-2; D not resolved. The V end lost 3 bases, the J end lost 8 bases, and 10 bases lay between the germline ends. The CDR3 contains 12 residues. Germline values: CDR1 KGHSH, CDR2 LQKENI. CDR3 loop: CASSPDGRGYTF. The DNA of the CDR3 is TGTGCCAGCTCACCCGACGGCCGGGGCTACACCTTC.

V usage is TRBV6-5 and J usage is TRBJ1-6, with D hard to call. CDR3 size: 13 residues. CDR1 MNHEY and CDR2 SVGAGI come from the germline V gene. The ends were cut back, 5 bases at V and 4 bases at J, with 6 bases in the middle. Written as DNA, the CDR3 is TGTGCCAGCAGTCCGGATTATAATTCACCCCTCCACTTT. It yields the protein CASSPDYNSPLHF.

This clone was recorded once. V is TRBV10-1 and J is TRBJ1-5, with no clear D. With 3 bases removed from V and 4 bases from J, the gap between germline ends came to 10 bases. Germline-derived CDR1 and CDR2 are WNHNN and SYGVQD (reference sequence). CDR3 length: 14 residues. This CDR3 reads CASSEKGWNQPQHF. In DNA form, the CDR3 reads TGCGCCAGCAGTGAAAAAGGATGGAATCAGCCCCAGCATTTT.

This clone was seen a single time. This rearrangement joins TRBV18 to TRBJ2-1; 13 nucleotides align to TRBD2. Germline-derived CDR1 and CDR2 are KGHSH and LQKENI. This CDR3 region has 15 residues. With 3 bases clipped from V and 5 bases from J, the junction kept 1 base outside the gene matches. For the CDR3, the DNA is TGTGCCAGCTCACCGGGACTAGCGGGGCACAATGAGCAGTTCTTC. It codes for CASSPGLAGHNEQFF.

The CDR3 sequence is CASSPWTGGEQYF. CDR3 DNA: TGCGCCAGCAGCCCATGGACAGGGGGAGAGCAGTACTTC. The chain recombines TRBV5-1 with TRBJ2-5; 10 bases align to TRBD1. Germline V gene lookup returns CDR1 SGHRS and CDR2 YFSETQ. The junction had 8 bases not matched to a gene; V was cut back by 4 bases and J by 11 bases. The CDR3 covers 13 residues.

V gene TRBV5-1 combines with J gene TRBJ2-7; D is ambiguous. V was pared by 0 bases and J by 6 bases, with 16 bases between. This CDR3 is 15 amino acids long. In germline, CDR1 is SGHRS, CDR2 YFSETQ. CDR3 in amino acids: CASSLALGRGLEQYF. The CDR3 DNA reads TGCGCCAGCAGCTTGGCCCTTGGGCGCGGCCTCGAGCAGTACTTC.

CDR3 nucleotide sequence: TGTGCCAGCAGTTCCCGGACGGGTGGGGGGACCGGGGAGCTGTTTTTT. This codes for CASSSRTGGGTGELFF. This rearrangement joins TRBV28 to TRBJ2-2; TRBD2 might be the D (6 bases). This CDR3 contains 16 residues. Germline loops: CDR1 MDHEN, CDR2 SYDVKM. V was shortened by 4 bases and J by 5 bases, with 17 bases between the two germline ends.

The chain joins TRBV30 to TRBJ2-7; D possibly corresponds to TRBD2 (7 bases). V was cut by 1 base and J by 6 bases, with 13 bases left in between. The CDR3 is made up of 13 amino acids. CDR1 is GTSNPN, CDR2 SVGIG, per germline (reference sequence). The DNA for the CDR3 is TGTGCCTGGAGTGAACACAGGGAGGGCGAGCAGTACTTC. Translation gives CAWSEHREGEQYF.

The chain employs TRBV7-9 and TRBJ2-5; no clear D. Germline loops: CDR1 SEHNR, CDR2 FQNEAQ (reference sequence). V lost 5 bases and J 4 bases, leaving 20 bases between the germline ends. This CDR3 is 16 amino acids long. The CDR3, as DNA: TGTGCCAGCAGCCTCGGAGCGTCCAATTCAGGAGAGACCCAGTACTTC. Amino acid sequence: CASSLGASNSGETQYF.

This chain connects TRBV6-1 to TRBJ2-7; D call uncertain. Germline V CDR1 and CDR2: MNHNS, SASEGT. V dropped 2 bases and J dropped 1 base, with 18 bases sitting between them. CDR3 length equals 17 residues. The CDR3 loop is CASSELEYRQVSYEQYF. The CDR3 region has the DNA TGTGCCAGCAGTGAATTGGAGTATAGGCAAGTTTCCTACGAGCAGTACTTC.

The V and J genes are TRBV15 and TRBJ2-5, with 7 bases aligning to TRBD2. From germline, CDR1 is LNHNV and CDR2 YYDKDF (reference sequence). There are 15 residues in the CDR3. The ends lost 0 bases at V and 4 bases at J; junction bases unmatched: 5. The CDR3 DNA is TGTGCCACCAGCAGAGATAGTCGCGGGGGAGAGACCCAGTACTTC. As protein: CATSRDSRGGETQYF.

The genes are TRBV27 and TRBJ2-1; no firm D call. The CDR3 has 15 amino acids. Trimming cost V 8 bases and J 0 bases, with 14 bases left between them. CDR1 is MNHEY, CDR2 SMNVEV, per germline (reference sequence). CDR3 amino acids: CASGTALGSYNEQFF. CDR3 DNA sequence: TGTGCCAGCGGAACCGCGTTAGGCTCCTACAATGAGCAGTTCTTC.

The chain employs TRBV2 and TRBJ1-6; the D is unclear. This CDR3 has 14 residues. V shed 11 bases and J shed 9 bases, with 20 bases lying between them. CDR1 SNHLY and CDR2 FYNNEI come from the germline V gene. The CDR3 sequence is CAGHTKGSASPLHF. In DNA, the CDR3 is TGTGCCGGCCACACTAAGGGATCGGCTTCACCCCTCCACTTT.

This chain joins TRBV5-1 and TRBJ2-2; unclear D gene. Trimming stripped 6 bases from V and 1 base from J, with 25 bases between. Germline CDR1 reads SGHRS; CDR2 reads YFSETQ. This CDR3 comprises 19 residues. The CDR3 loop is CASTGVQDGSWVNTGELFF. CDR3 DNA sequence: TGCGCCAGCACTGGGGTCCAGGATGGTTCGTGGGTGAACACCGGGGAGCTGTTTTTT.

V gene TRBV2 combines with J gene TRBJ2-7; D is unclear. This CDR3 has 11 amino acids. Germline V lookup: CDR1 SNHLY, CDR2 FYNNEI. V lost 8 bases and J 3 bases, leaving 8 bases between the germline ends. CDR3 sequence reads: CASSRYYEQYF. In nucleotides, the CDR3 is TGTGCCAGCTCACGGTACTACGAGCAGTACTTC.

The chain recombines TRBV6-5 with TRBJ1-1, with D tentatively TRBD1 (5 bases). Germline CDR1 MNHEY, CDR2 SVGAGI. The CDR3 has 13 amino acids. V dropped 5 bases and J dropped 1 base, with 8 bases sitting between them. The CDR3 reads CASSRQTNTEAFF. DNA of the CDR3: TGTGCCAGCAGTAGACAGACGAACACTGAAGCTTTCTTT.